Shown below are 14 T cell receptor beta chains from a single sample sequenced in a study of CD8 T cells in ankylosing spondylitis. Study-wide points: Ankylosing spondylitis blood appeared to be characterized by a TCR beta motif of under 10 highly homologous variants.

Their recognized antigens are unknown. One entry per CDR3 protein results from TCRdb running MiXCR on the 5' RACE reads. The sample lists hundreds of thousands of distinct CDR3 sequences, roughly 25% occurring once. The sample comprised blood, either unsorted or a sorted T cell fraction (not recorded which). These TCRs come from a male donor with ankylosing spondylitis.

In this sample, this clonotype turned up a few times. The V call is TRBV2, the J call TRBJ2-4, with 8 bases matching TRBD1. Trimming took 1 base from V and 6 from J; bases not matched to a gene: 5. The CDR3 sequence is 15 residues long. Germline loops: CDR1 SNHLY, CDR2 FYNNEI. In DNA form, the CDR3 reads TGTGCCAGCAGTGAAGACCAGGGGGCTATAAACATTCAGTACTTC. It specifies CASSEDQGAINIQYF.

This sequence joins TRBV7-6 and TRBJ2-1; maybe TRBD2 (5 bases). CDR1 is SGHVS and CDR2 is FNYEAQ in the germline V gene. Deletions cut 1 base from V and 4 bases from J, with 11 bases between. The CDR3 loop spans 15 amino acids. Here the CDR3 reads CASSLESGGYNEQFF. The CDR3 coding sequence is TGTGCCAGCAGCTTAGAAAGCGGAGGTTACAATGAGCAGTTCTTC.

The rearrangement joins TRBV5-5 to TRBJ1-1, with a possible D match to TRBD1 (6 bases). CDR1 and CDR2 (germline): SGHKS, YYEKEE (reference sequence). CDR3 length equals 12 residues. V was trimmed by 7 bases and J by 7 bases, leaving 14 bases between them. CDR3 nucleotide sequence: TGTGCCAGCGGTACTAGGACAGATGAAGCTTTCTTT. Protein product: CASGTRTDEAFF.

The chain employs TRBV6-1 and TRBJ2-3; possible D gene TRBD2, 5 bases. The germline gives CDR1 MNHNS, CDR2 SASEGT. This CDR3 region has 16 residues. Between the trimmed V and J ends, which lost 10 bases and 0 bases, there was a span of 20 bases. CDR3 loop: CAISEGVFMSTDTQYF. In DNA, the CDR3 is TGTGCCATCTCTGAGGGTGTATTTATGAGCACAGATACGCAGTATTTT.

The chain joins TRBV7-2 to TRBJ2-1, with D possibly matching TRBD1 (6 bases). Germline CDR1 reads SGHTA; CDR2 reads FQGNSA. The V end was cut by 1 base, the J end by 2 bases, with 15 bases between. The CDR3 consists of 17 residues. This chain's CDR3 is CASSLGRGRGTYNEQFF. CDR3 sequence (DNA): TGTGCCAGCAGCTTAGGCCGGGGTAGGGGGACCTACAATGAGCAGTTCTTC.

The chain uses TRBV6-5 and TRBJ2-1; TRBD2 agrees at 9 bases. Germline V gene data show CDR1 as MNHEY and CDR2 as SVGAGI. CDR3 length: 16 residues. The ends lost 0 bases at V and 7 bases at J; junction bases unmatched: 7. CDR3 nucleotide sequence: TGTGCCAGCAGTTACTCTGCTAGCGGGAATAGGAATGAGCAGTTCTTC. Its translation: CASSYSASGNRNEQFF.

The V call is TRBV2, the J call TRBJ2-2; 9 bases align to TRBD1. The CDR3 is made up of 15 amino acids. The ends lost 7 bases at V and 7 bases at J; junction bases unmatched: 10. Germline V gene sequence: CDR1 SNHLY, CDR2 FYNNEI. The CDR3 coding sequence is TGTGCCAGCAAAAGGGGACAGGGCATTGGCGGGGAGCTGTTTTTT. Its translation: CASKRGQGIGGELFF.

The chain recombines TRBV20-1 with TRBJ2-3; no definite D call. This CDR3 comprises 16 residues. Trimming shortened V by 1 base and J by 2 bases, and 16 bases separated the two germline ends. Germline CDR1 is DFQATT and CDR2 is SNEGSKA (reference sequence). CDR3 in DNA: TGCAGTGCTAGAGTTTTCGGTCGCTTACTCACAGATACGCAGTATTTT. Amino acids: CSARVFGRLLTDTQYF.

This clonotype was detected a few times. The rearrangement uses TRBV25-1 and TRBJ2-5; D is unclear. Germline V gene sequence: CDR1 MGHDK, CDR2 SYGVNS. The V end lost 8 bases, the J end lost 2 bases, and 15 bases lay between the germline ends. The CDR3 has 14 residues. The CDR3 DNA follows: TGTGCCAGCTTCCTACTGGCGGAACAAGAGACCCAGTACTTC. This gives the protein CASFLLAEQETQYF.

This clonotype was recorded a few times. CDR3 DNA: TGTGCCAGCAGTTACGGGGTAGCGGGAACGGCAGATACGCAGTATTTT. Translating it yields CASSYGVAGTADTQYF. The V and J genes are TRBV6-5 and TRBJ2-3, with 8 bases identical to TRBD2. Germline loops: CDR1 MNHEY, CDR2 SVGAGI. V lost 2 bases, J lost 4 bases, and 8 bases stayed unmatched. The CDR3 has 16 amino acids.

V and J are TRBV6-1 and TRBJ2-3; TRBD2 matches at 7 bases. CDR3 length: 13 amino acids. Germline V gene sequence: CDR1 MNHNS, CDR2 SASEGT. Unmatched junction bases numbered 5, after V lost 6 bases and J lost 5 bases. CDR3 sequence: CASRPGLEDTQYF. The CDR3 coding sequence is TGTGCCAGCAGACCAGGACTAGAAGATACGCAGTATTTT.

The chain joins TRBV24-1 to TRBJ1-2; D is unclear. The CDR3 has 13 residues. Germline loops: CDR1 KGHDR, CDR2 SFDVKD. V shed 6 bases and J shed 3 bases, with 10 bases lying between them. CDR3 bases: TGTGCCACCAGTCAGGAGGACTACTATGGCTACACCTTC. This gives the protein CATSQEDYYGYTF.

The J gene is TRBJ2-1, the V gene TRBV15; D may be TRBD1 (5 bases). The CDR3 covers 14 residues. The ends were cut back, 9 bases at V and 2 bases at J, with 14 bases in the middle. CDR1 is LNHNV, CDR2 YYDKDF, per germline (reference sequence). The CDR3 nucleotides are TGTGCCACGAGTCTGACAGCCACCTACAATGAGCAGTTCTTC. Translating gives CATSLTATYNEQFF.

The V gene is TRBV20-1, the J gene TRBJ2-3; D is uncertain. The CDR3 contains 14 residues. V was clipped by 0 bases and J by 5 bases, with 12 bases between them. CDR1 is DFQATT, CDR2 SNEGSKA, per germline (reference sequence). The CDR3, as DNA: TGCAGTGCTAGAGATCGGATAGGCGGAGATACGCAGTATTTT. Translation gives CSARDRIGGDTQYF.